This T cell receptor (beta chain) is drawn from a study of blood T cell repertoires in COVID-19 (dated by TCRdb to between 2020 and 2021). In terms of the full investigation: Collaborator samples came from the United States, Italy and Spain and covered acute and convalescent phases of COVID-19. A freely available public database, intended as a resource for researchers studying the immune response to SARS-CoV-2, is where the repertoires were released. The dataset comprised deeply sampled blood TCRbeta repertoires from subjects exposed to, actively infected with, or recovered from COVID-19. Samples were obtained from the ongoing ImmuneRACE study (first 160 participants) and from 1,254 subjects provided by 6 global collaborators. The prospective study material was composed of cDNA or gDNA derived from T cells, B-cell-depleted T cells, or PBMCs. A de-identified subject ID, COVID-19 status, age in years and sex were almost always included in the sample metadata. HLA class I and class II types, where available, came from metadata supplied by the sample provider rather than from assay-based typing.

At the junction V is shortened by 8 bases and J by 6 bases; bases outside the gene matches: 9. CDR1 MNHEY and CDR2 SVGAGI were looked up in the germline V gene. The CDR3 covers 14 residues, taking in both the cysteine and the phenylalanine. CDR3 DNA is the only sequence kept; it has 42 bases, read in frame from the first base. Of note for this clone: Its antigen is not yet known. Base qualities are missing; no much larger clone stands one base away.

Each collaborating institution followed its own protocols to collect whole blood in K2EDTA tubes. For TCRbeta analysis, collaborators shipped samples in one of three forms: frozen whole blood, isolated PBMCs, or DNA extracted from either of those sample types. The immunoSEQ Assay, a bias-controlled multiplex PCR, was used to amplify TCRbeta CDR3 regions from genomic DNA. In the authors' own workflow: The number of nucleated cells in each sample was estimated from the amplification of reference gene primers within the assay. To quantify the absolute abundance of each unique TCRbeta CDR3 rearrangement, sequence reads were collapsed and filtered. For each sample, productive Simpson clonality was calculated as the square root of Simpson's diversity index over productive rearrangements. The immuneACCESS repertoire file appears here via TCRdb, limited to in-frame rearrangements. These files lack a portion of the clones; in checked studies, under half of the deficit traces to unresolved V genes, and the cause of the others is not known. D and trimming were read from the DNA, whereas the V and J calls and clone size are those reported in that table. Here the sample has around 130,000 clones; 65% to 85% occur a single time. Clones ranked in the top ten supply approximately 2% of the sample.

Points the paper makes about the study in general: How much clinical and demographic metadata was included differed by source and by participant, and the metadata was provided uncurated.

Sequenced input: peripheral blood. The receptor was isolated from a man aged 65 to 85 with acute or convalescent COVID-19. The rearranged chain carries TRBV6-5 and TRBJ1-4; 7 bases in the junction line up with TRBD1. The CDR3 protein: CASRRDSTYEKLFF. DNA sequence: TGTGCCAGCCGGAGGGACAGCACATATGAAAAACTGTTTTTT.